This is a list of T cell receptor beta chains from one sample in a study of cytomegalovirus exposure and HLA in healthy donors. Assay: immunoSEQ multiplex PCR; the TCRdb copy retains only in-frame clones and omits some. The table lists roughly 48,000 clones, 65% to 85% of them singletons. Sequenced: PBMCs. Every receptor here comes from a man aged 18 to 30 in good health and CMV-seronegative. CDR3s include the opening cysteine and the closing phenylalanine or tryptophan. A D gene is named only where the DNA matches it firmly. The size entry is marked missing in some rows and otherwise reads once, few, many or a size class.

TRBD1 TRBJ2-1 TRBV15 . TGTGCCACCAGCCGGGGACAGGGGGAGTGGGATGAGCAGTTCTTC CATSRGQGEWDEQFF
. TRBJ2-5 TRBV6-6 . TGTGCCAGCAGTTACGTGTCGGGAGACACGGGGACCCAGTACTTC CASSYVSGDTGTQYF
. TRBJ1-4 TRBV10-3 . TGTGCCATCAGTGAGGGGGCTCGGGATGAAAAACTGTTTTTT CAISEGARDEKLFF
TRBD2 TRBJ2-1 TRBV7-2 . TGTGCCAGCAGAAGCGGGGGGACAACGGCCAATGAGCAGTTCTTC CASRSGGTTANEQFF
. TRBJ2-5 TRBV7-2 few TGTGCCAGCAGCTTAGCGGCGGGCGCCCAAGAGACCCAGTACTTC CASSLAAGAQETQYF
. TRBJ1-5 TRBV28 few TGTGCCAGCACTGGGGGGGATCAGCCCCAGCATTTT CASTGGDQPQHF
TRBD2 TRBJ2-7 TRBV5-1 once TGCGCCAGCAGCTTGACTCGGGATAGCGGGATAACGAACGAGCAGTACTTC CASSLTRDSGITNEQYF
TRBD2 TRBJ2-3 TRBV4-1 . TGCGCCAGCAGCATCGACGGGACTAGCGGGAGTTCAGATACGCAGTATTTT CASSIDGTSGSSDTQYF
TRBD1 TRBJ2-3 TRBV28 . TGTGCCAGCAAATGGGACGGACAGGGTGTCCCAGATACGCAGTATTTT CASKWDGQGVPDTQYF
. TRBJ2-7 TRBV10-3 . TGTGCCATCAGTGAGTCGGGGCAGGGCTCCTACGAGCAGTACTTC CAISESGQGSYEQYF
. TRBJ2-3 TRBV6-5 once TGTGCCAGCACGCGTGGTGATACGCAGTATTTT CASTRGDTQYF
. TRBJ2-3 TRBV7-2 few TGTGCCAGCAGCTTGATTACAGGGATTGGCACAGATACGCAGTATTTT CASSLITGIGTDTQYF
TRBD2 TRBJ2-7 TRBV27 . TGTGCCAGCAGTCCCCGGGGAGCGGGACGCGAGCAGTACTTC CASSPRGAGREQYF